A selection of T cell receptor beta chains follows, all from one sample in a study of cytomegalovirus exposure and HLA in healthy donors. Profiled with immunoSEQ multiplex PCR; TCRdb holds only in-frame clones, not every one. Found here are 120,000 or so clones, under 80% of them singletons; the top ten hold approximately 4%. The sample consisted of PBMCs. These TCRs come from a man aged 35 to 55 in good health and CMV-seropositive. Each CDR3 is given with its conserved first and last residue. D genes are given only for firm matches. The size entry is marked missing in some rows and otherwise reads once, few, many or a size class.

V	D	size	J	length	CDR3	DNA
TRBV6-5	TRBD1	.	TRBJ1-1	14	CASTYDRGKTEAFF	TGTGCCAGCACCTACGACAGGGGGAAAACTGAAGCTTTCTTT
TRBV19	TRBD2	.	TRBJ2-5	14	CASSISSGGETQYF	TGTGCCAGTAGTATATCTAGCGGGGGGGAGACCCAGTACTTC
TRBV7-6	TRBD2	.	TRBJ2-1	15	CASSLSGLAGNEQFF	TGTGCCAGCAGCTTATCGGGACTAGCGGGCAATGAGCAGTTCTTC
TRBV10-3	TRBD2	.	TRBJ2-3	14	CATNSGTTTDTQYF	TGTGCCACAAATAGCGGGACGACAACGGATACGCAGTATTTT
TRBV19	.	.	TRBJ1-6	15	CASSILPNVNSPLHF	TGTGCCAGTAGTATATTACCTAATGTTAATTCACCCCTCCACTTT
TRBV19	TRBD2	.	TRBJ2-5	18	CASSKWTSGRAVEETQYF	TGTGCCAGTAGTAAGTGGACTAGCGGGAGGGCCGTGGAAGAGACCCAGTACTTC
TRBV7-8	TRBD2	once	TRBJ2-1	17	CASSLEVGPSGAHEQFF	TGTGCCAGCAGCTTAGAGGTCGGGCCTAGCGGGGCCCATGAGCAGTTCTTC
TRBV6-1	.	.	TRBJ1-1	12	CASTTGPPEAFF	TGTGCCAGCACCACAGGCCCCCCTGAAGCTTTCTTT
TRBV9	.	.	TRBJ2-5	13	CASSVELQETQYF	TGTGCCAGCAGCGTAGAACTCCAAGAGACCCAGTACTTC
TRBV29-1	TRBD1	.	TRBJ2-2	16	CSASRDRGQDTGELFF	TGCAGCGCTTCCCGGGACAGGGGGCAGGACACCGGGGAGCTGTTTTTT
TRBV6-1	TRBD1	.	TRBJ2-7	14	CASSGQTGYYEQYF	TGTGCCAGCAGTGGTCAGACAGGGTATTACGAGCAGTACTTC
TRBV4-1	.	.	TRBJ2-3	14	CASSQDQVRDTQYF	TGCGCCAGCAGCCAAGATCAAGTGAGAGATACGCAGTATTTT
TRBV5-5	.	.	TRBJ2-7	11	CASSPSYEQYF	TGTGCCAGCAGCCCTTCCTACGAGCAGTACTTC
TRBV2	TRBD2	.	TRBJ2-1	15	CASSELAGGLNEQFF	TGTGCCAGCAGTGAACTCGCGGGAGGGCTCAATGAGCAGTTCTTC
TRBV27	TRBD1	.	TRBJ2-3	13	CASSPRTGHTQYF	TGTGCCAGCAGTCCGCGGACAGGGCATACGCAGTATTTT
TRBV7-9	.	few	TRBJ2-1	17	CASISKGGASSYNEQFF	TGTGCCAGCATATCCAAGGGCGGGGCGAGCTCCTACAATGAGCAGTTCTTC
TRBV6-5	TRBD2	.	TRBJ2-1	15	CASTWVAGGGIEQFF	TGTGCCAGCACTTGGGTAGCGGGGGGCGGGATTGAGCAGTTCTTC
TRBV9	TRBD1	.	TRBJ2-3	15	CASSGSRGRADTQYF	TGTGCCAGCAGCGGGAGCAGGGGGCGAGCAGATACGCAGTATTTT
TRBV19	TRBD1	.	TRBJ1-1	14	CASSRDRGNTEAFF	TGTGCCAGTAGTAGGGACAGGGGGAACACTGAAGCTTTCTTT
TRBV10-3	.	.	TRBJ2-5	13	CAIRGGGLETQYF	TGTGCCATCAGAGGGGGAGGGCTAGAGACCCAGTACTTC
TRBV4-3	.	.	TRBJ2-7	13	CASSAHKDYEQYF	TGCGCCAGCAGCGCCCACAAAGACTACGAGCAGTACTTC
TRBV7-2	.	few	TRBJ1-3	13	CASSLGLGNTIYF	TGTGCCAGCAGCTTAGGACTGGGAAACACCATATATTTT
TRBV7-9	TRBD2	.	TRBJ2-3	15	CASPSGLGPTDTQYF	TGTGCCAGCCCCTCGGGACTAGGTCCCACAGATACGCAGTATTTT
TRBV5-1	.	.	TRBJ1-1	14	CASTTLGGVTEAFF	TGCGCCAGCACCACCTTGGGAGGGGTGACTGAAGCTTTCTTT